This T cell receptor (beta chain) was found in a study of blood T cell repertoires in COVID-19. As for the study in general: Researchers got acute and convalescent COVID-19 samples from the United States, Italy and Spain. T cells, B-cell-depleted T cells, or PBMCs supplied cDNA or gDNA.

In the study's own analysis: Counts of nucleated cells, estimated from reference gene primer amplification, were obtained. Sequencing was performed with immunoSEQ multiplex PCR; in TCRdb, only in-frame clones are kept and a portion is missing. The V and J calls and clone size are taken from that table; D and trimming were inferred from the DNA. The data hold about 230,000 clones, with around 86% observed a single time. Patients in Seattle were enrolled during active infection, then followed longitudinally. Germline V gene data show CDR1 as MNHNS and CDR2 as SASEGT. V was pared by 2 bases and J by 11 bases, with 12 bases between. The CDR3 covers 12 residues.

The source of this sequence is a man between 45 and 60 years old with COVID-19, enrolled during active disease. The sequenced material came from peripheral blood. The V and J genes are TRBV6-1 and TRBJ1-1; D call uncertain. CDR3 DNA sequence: TGTGCCAGCAGTGAAAGGTCCGCCGGGGCTTTCTTT. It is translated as CASSERSAGAFF.